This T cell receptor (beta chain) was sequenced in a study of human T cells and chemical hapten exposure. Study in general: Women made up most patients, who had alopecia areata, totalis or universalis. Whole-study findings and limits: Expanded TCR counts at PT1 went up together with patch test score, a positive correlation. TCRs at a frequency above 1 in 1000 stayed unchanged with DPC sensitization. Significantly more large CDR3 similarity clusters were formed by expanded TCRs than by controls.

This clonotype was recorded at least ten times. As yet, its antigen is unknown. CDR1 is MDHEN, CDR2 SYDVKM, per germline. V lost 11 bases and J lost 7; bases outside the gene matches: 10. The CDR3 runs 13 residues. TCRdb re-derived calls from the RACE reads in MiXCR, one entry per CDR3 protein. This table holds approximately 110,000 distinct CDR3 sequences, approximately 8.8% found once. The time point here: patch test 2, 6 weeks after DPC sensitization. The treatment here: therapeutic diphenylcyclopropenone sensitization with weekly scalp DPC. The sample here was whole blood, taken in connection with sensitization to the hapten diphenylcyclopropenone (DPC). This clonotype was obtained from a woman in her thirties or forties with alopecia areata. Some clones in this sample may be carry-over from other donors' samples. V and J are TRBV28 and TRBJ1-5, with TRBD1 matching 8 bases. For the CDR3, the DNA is TGTGCCGTACACACAGGGGGATGGCAGCCCCAGCATTTT. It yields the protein CAVHTGGWQPQHF.